The 15 T cell receptor beta chains given below trace back to one sample, sequenced in a study of T cell responses to AZD1222 COVID-19 vaccine. Clones were read by immunoSEQ multiplex PCR, and TCRdb kept only the in-frame ones, dropping some. The sample has approximately 140,000 clones, 75% to 95% seen once. Sample: peripheral blood, taken 28 days after the second AZD1222 dose. The receptor source for this set is an adult who received the AZD1222 COVID-19 vaccine.

The chain uses TRBV2 and TRBJ1-3, with a weak D call TRBD1 (6 bases). With 5 bases removed from V and 3 bases from J, the gap between germline ends came to 8 bases. This CDR3 is 13 amino acids long. Germline V gene data show CDR1 as SNHLY and CDR2 as FYNNEI. This CDR3 is CASSKDSGNTIYF. In DNA form, the CDR3 reads TGTGCCAGCAGTAAGGACAGTGGAAACACCATATATTTT. The whole variable domain, remainder taken from reference TRBV2 and TRBJ1-3, is EPEVTQTPSHQVTQMGQEVILRCVPISNHLYFYWYRQILGQKVEFLVSFYNNEISEKSEIFDDQFSVERPDGSNFTLKIRSTKLEDSAMYFCASSKDSGNTIYFGEGSWLTVV.

V usage is TRBV19 and J usage is TRBJ1-6; 7 bases map to TRBD1. J gave up 9 bases and V 9 bases, and 11 bases lay outside the gene matches. The CDR3 spans 14 residues. The V gene's germline CDR1 is LNHDA and CDR2 SQIVND (reference sequence). CDR3 protein: CASAYRGEGSPLHF. CDR3 coding DNA: TGTGCCAGCGCTTACAGGGGAGAGGGTTCACCCCTCCACTTT.

V and J are TRBV11-3 and TRBJ2-5; 7 bases fit TRBD2. This CDR3 has 13 residues. The junction had 2 bases not matched to a gene; V was cut back by 3 bases and J by 4 bases. CDR1 is SGHNT, CDR2 YENEEA, per germline. The CDR3 DNA sequence: TGTGCCAGCAGCTTCGGGACTACAGAGACCCAGTACTTC. Residues: CASSFGTTETQYF. Together with reference TRBV11-3 and TRBJ2-5, the CDR3 gives the full variable domain: EAGVVQSPRYKIIEKKQPVAFWCNPISGHNTLYWYLQNLGQGPELLIRYENEEAVDDSQLPKDRFSAERLKGVDSTLKIQPAELGDSAVYLCASSFGTTETQYFGPGTRLLVL.

V usage is TRBV11-2 and J usage is TRBJ2-1; 13 bases map to TRBD2. Germline V gene sequence: CDR1 SGHAT, CDR2 FQNNGV. V was clipped by 8 bases and J by 0 bases; unmatched bases: 7. The CDR3 runs 17 residues. The CDR3 sequence is CASLGLAGFSSYNEQFF. CDR3 DNA: TGTGCCAGCCTGGGACTAGCGGGATTTAGCTCCTACAATGAGCAGTTCTTC.

Details on this clone: Additional DNA sequences in this sample encode the identical CDR3. The V call is TRBV29-1, the J call TRBJ2-7; 7 bases are a match to TRBD1. The germline V gene encodes CDR1 SQVTM and CDR2 ANQGSEA. The CDR3 loop spans 12 amino acids. V dropped 7 bases and J dropped 4; count of bases not matched to a gene: 7. This CDR3 reads CSAQGILYEQYF. The CDR3 DNA reads as TGCAGCGCACAGGGGATCCTTTACGAGCAGTACTTC.

This chain links TRBV24-1 with TRBJ2-3; 7 bases are a match to TRBD1. Germline CDR1 and CDR2: KGHDR and SFDVKD. Trimming took 7 bases from V and 5 from J; bases not matched to a gene: 11. This CDR3 region has 15 residues. CDR3 sequence reads: CATRTGRGTQDTQYF. In DNA, the CDR3 is TGTGCCACCAGGACCGGCAGGGGGACCCAAGATACGCAGTATTTT.

The chain joins TRBV19 to TRBJ2-3; perhaps D is TRBD1 or TRBD2 (5 bases each). The CDR3 runs 15 residues. V was cut by 3 bases and J by 4 bases, with 14 bases left in between. Looked up from germline, CDR1 is LNHDA and CDR2 is SQIVND (reference sequence). The CDR3 nucleotides read TGTGCCAGTAGTATCTGGGCTATGGGGGCAGATACGCAGTATTTT. Protein product: CASSIWAMGADTQYF.

This clone was picked up a small number of times. The chain couples TRBV11-3 to TRBJ2-7; 8 positions agree with TRBD1. CDR1 is SGHNT and CDR2 is YENEEA in the germline V gene. CDR3 size: 13 residues. Unmatched junction bases numbered 3, after V lost 5 bases and J lost 3 bases. Here the CDR3 DNA reads TGTGCCAGCAGCCCCGGGACAGGCTACGAGCAGTACTTC. Protein product: CASSPGTGYEQYF.

The rearrangement links TRBV5-6 to TRBJ1-1; no reliable D call. The CDR3 consists of 18 residues. Trimming shortened V by 6 bases and J by 2 bases, and 26 bases separated the two germline ends. CDR1 and CDR2 from the germline V gene are SGHDT and YYEEEE. The CDR3 region is CASIPAADPSFLNTEAFF. The DNA for the CDR3 is TGTGCCAGCATCCCGGCGGCAGACCCGTCCTTCCTTAACACTGAAGCTTTCTTT.

This clone was seen only once. V and J are TRBV7-9 and TRBJ1-2; 8 bases align to TRBD1. Germline trimming cut 2 bases from V and 4 bases from J; bases unmatched to any gene: 3. CDR1 is SEHNR and CDR2 is FQNEAQ in the germline V gene (reference sequence). The CDR3 is made up of 14 amino acids. CDR3 bases: TGTGCCAGCAGCTTACACGACAGGGGCTATGGCTACACCTTC. Its translation: CASSLHDRGYGYTF.

The J gene is TRBJ2-5, the V gene TRBV18; D ambiguous. Germline values: CDR1 KGHSH, CDR2 LQKENI. This CDR3 has 15 amino acids. The germline V and J ends were trimmed by 2 bases and 1 base, with 11 bases remaining between them. The DNA for the CDR3 is TGTGCCAGCTCACCATCGGCAGCAGCCCAAGAGACCCAGTACTTC. As protein: CASSPSAAAQETQYF.

The chain links TRBV7-9 to TRBJ1-2; D possibly corresponds to TRBD1 (6 bases). The V and J ends lost 1 base and 7 bases respectively, with 13 bases between them. The V gene's germline CDR1 is SEHNR and CDR2 FQNEAQ (reference sequence). The CDR3 loop spans 14 amino acids. DNA of the CDR3: TGTGCCAGCAGCTTAGAAGCGGGGGCGGCTGGCTACACCTTC. Protein sequence: CASSLEAGAAGYTF.

The V call is TRBV2, the J call TRBJ1-1; 9 bases fit TRBD1. The V segment lost 4 bases and the J segment 2 bases; nucleotides outside the gene matches: 2. Germline V lookup: CDR1 SNHLY, CDR2 FYNNEI. CDR3 length: 14 residues. CDR3: CASSVTGGNTEAFF. In nucleotides, the CDR3 is TGTGCCAGCAGTGTGACAGGGGGAAACACTGAAGCTTTCTTT.

The V and J genes are TRBV28 and TRBJ1-5; D possibly corresponds to TRBD1 (6 bases). Trimming removed 5 bases from V and 4 bases from J, with 9 bases in between. Germline V CDR1 and CDR2: MDHEN, SYDVKM. The CDR3 loop spans 13 amino acids. Here the CDR3 DNA reads TGTGCCAGCAGTATCACAGGGAATCAGCCCCAGCATTTT. It is translated as CASSITGNQPQHF.

This chain links TRBV18 with TRBJ2-6; D perhaps matches TRBD1 (5 bases). CDR3 size: 16 residues. CDR1 and CDR2 (germline): KGHSH, LQKENI. Trimming removed 3 bases at V and 0 bases at J, with 9 bases between. The CDR3, as DNA: TGTGCCAGCTCACCCAAGACAGCCTCTGGGGCCAACGTCCTGACTTTC. Amino acids: CASSPKTASGANVLTF. The variable domain in full, with the rest retrieved from reference TRBV18 and TRBJ2-6, is NAGVMQNPRHLVRRRGQEARLRCSPMKGHSHVYWYRQLPEEGLKFMVYLQKENIIDESGMPKERFSAEFPKEGPSILRIQQVVRGDSAAYFCASSPKTASGANVLTFGAGSRLTVL.